What follows is one TCR beta chain and its context. Antigen specificity is unknown. The data belong to a study of T cell repertoires in cytomegalovirus infection. TCRdb analysed the reads with MiXCR anew, one entry per CDR3 protein. The sample consists of 110,000 or so distinct CDR3 sequences, around 30% of them appearing once. The V and J ends lost 0 bases and 2 bases respectively, with 11 bases between them. The germline CDR1 and CDR2 sequences are SEHNR and FQNEAQ (reference sequence). CDR3 length: 17 amino acids. The clonotype comes from a human donor in good health (CMV status not recorded). Some clones in this sample may be carry-over from other donors' samples. The material was CD8+ T cells from cultured PBMCs, obtained from culture after CMV antigen stimulation. The chain employs TRBV7-9 and TRBJ2-6; tentative D call: TRBD1 (5 bases). CDR3 nucleotides: TGTGCCAGCAGCTTAGCGCTGGCAGGGCCTGGGGCCAACGTCCTGACTTTC. It translates to CASSLALAGPGANVLTF.